Shown below are 13 T cell receptor beta chains from a single sample sequenced in a study of beta chain features in type 1 diabetes. Every bit of the isolated RNA underwent reverse transcription, so sequencing read expressed TCRB transcripts. Sequencing used immunoSEQ multiplex PCR; TCRdb keeps in-frame clones, though not all of them. Of around 300,000 clones detected, approximately 8% appear once; the ten largest clones hold more than 1%. Sequencing was performed on central memory CD4+ T cells from blood. These receptors all stem from a woman between 18 and 29 years old in good health.

This clone was seen a few times. Other nucleotide sequences from this sample produce the same CDR3. V usage is TRBV6-5 and J usage is TRBJ2-5; D gene unclear. In germline, CDR1 is MNHEY, CDR2 SVGAGI. The CDR3 sequence is 11 residues long. V shed 2 bases and J shed 5 bases, with 3 bases lying between them. The CDR3 nucleotides read TGTGCCAGCAGTTACGGGGAGACCCAGTACTTC. It specifies CASSYGETQYF.

This clone was picked up a small number of times. The rearrangement links TRBV29-1 to TRBJ2-7; 9 nucleotides agree with TRBD1. Germline assignment: CDR1 SQVTM and CDR2 ANQGSEA. The ends lost 7 bases at V and 0 bases at J; junction bases unmatched: 4. The CDR3 sequence is 13 residues long. The CDR3 DNA reads TGCAGCGGCGGGACAGGGTCCTCCTACGAGCAGTACTTC. Residues: CSGGTGSSYEQYF.

This clone was observed a few times. The chain links TRBV29-1 to TRBJ1-2; D is ambiguous. The ends were cut back, 3 bases at V and 4 bases at J, with 12 bases in the middle. CDR1 and CDR2 from the germline V gene are SQVTM and ANQGSEA. The CDR3 sequence is 13 residues long. The CDR3 coding sequence is TGCAGCGTTGAGCTCCCGGAGGTCTATGGCTACACCTTC. This sequence encodes CSVELPEVYGYTF.

This clone was found a few times. The chain recombines TRBV9 with TRBJ2-6; D is unresolved. The CDR3 is made up of 13 amino acids. Between the trimmed V and J ends, which lost 7 bases and 2 bases, there was a span of 7 bases. Germline CDR1 SGDLS, CDR2 YYNGEE. CDR3 bases: TGTGCCAGCCCCCGGACTGGGGCCAACGTCCTGACTTTC. Translation: CASPRTGANVLTF.

V usage is TRBV4-2 and J usage is TRBJ2-1, with no clear D. CDR1 is LGHNA and CDR2 is YNFKEQ in the germline V gene. Trimming removed 4 bases at V and 9 bases at J, with 13 bases between. The CDR3 spans 13 residues. The CDR3, as DNA: TGTGCCAGCAGCCCTCCCCCCCCGGGTGAGCAGTTCTTC. The encoded protein is CASSPPPPGEQFF.

The sample holds a few counts of this clone. This chain connects TRBV6-5 to TRBJ2-7; the D gene is possibly TRBD1 (5 bases). V was trimmed by 6 bases and J by 2 bases, leaving 17 bases between them. The CDR3 contains 15 residues. Germline V gene sequence: CDR1 MNHEY, CDR2 SVGAGI. CDR3 bases: TGTGCCAGCAGCCGCAGCCAGGGTGTGGCCTACGAGCAGTACGTC. Protein sequence: CASSRSQGVAYEQYV.

J is TRBJ1-5 and V is TRBV28, with TRBD1 as a possible D gene (6 bases). Germline V gene data show CDR1 as MDHEN and CDR2 as SYDVKM. The CDR3 sequence is 17 residues long. The V end was cut by 6 bases, the J end by 0 bases, with 18 bases between. The CDR3 spells CASSQLSGAYSNQPQHF. CDR3 DNA sequence: TGTGCCAGCAGCCAGCTCTCAGGGGCCTATAGCAATCAGCCCCAGCATTTT.

This clone was found a few times. The J gene is TRBJ1-5, the V gene TRBV14; 7 bases align to TRBD1. J gave up 4 bases and V 4 bases, and 1 base lay outside the gene matches. Germline lookup yields CDR1 SGHDN and CDR2 FVKESK. The CDR3 is made up of 13 amino acids. The CDR3 coding sequence is TGTGCCAGCAGCCGGGACAGTAATCAGCCCCAGCATTTT. It translates to CASSRDSNQPQHF. The full variable domain, completed using reference TRBV14 and TRBJ1-5, is EAGVTQFPSHSVIEKGQTVTLRCDPISGHDNLYWYRRVMGKEIKFLLHFVKESKQDESGMPNNRFLAERTGGTYSTLKVQPAELEDSGVYFCASSRDSNQPQHFGDGTRLSIL.

This clone occurred a few times. V usage is TRBV30 and J usage is TRBJ1-2, with a tentative D call TRBD1 (5 bases). The CDR3 totals 13 residues. Germline V CDR1 and CDR2: GTSNPN, SVGIG (reference sequence). With 2 bases removed from V and 4 bases from J, the gap between germline ends came to 11 bases. CDR3 DNA: TGTGCCTGGAGTCCCAACGGGGGCTATGGCTACACCTTC. It encodes CAWSPNGGYGYTF.

The V and J genes are TRBV4-3 and TRBJ2-3, with D possibly being TRBD1 or TRBD2 (6 bases each). The germline gives CDR1 LGHNA, CDR2 YSLEER. V was trimmed by 0 bases and J by 2 bases, leaving 9 bases between them. The CDR3 length is 15 residues. CDR3 protein: CASSQEAGHTDTQYF. CDR3 bases: TGCGCCAGCAGCCAAGAGGCGGGACACACAGATACGCAGTATTTT.

The chain uses TRBV7-9 and TRBJ1-1, with a possible D match to TRBD1 (6 bases). The CDR3 spans 14 residues. Germline lookup yields CDR1 SEHNR and CDR2 FQNEAQ (reference sequence). V gave up 6 bases and J gave up 0 bases, with 11 bases separating them. The CDR3 sequence: CASSQGQMNTEAFF. DNA of the CDR3: TGTGCCAGCAGTCAAGGACAGATGAACACTGAAGCTTTCTTT.

V and J are TRBV2 and TRBJ2-5; TRBD1 matches at 8 bases. The ends lost 6 bases at V and 3 bases at J; junction bases unmatched: 6. The germline V gene encodes CDR1 SNHLY and CDR2 FYNNEI. This CDR3 comprises 14 residues. CDR3 nucleotides: TGTGCCAGCAGCCGGGGACAGGCTGAAGAGACCCAGTACTTC. Translation gives CASSRGQAEETQYF.

The chain joins TRBV7-9 to TRBJ1-1, with D uncertain. Germline V CDR1 and CDR2: SEHNR, FQNEAQ (reference sequence). The ends were cut back, 5 bases at V and 1 base at J, with 11 bases in the middle. There are 14 residues in the CDR3. The CDR3 nucleotides are TGTGCCAGCAGCCCCGCCCGTTCGAACACTGAAGCTTTCTTT. Translation gives CASSPARSNTEAFF.